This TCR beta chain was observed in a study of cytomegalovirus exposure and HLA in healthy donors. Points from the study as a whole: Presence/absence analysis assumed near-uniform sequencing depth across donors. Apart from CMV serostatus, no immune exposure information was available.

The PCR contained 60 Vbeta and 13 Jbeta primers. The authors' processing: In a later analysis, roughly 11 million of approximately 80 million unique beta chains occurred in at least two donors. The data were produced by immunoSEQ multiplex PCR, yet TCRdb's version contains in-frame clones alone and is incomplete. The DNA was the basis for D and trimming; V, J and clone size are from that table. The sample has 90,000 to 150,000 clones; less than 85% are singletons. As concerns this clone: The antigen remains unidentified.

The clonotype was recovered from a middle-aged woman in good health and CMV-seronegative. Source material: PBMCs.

The CDR3 coding sequence is TGTGCCCTCCGGAGGGGGGGGAACGCTAATGAAAAACTGTTTTTT. Protein product: CALRRGGNANEKLFF. The genes are TRBV6-1 and TRBJ1-4, with a tentative D call TRBD1 (6 bases). This CDR3 has 15 amino acids. Germline V gives CDR1 MNHNS, CDR2 SASEGT. Trimming took 11 bases from V and 3 from J, leaving 19 bases between them.